These T cell receptor beta chains were read from a single sample in a study of blood T cell repertoires in COVID-19. Using immunoSEQ multiplex PCR, the repertoire was profiled, and TCRdb retains in-frame clones only, with some absent. The sample carries some 80,000 clones, approximately 82% recorded once. The sample was peripheral blood. The receptors derive from a woman in her fifties or sixties with acute or convalescent COVID-19. Both conserved end residues are part of each CDR3. A D gene is named only where the DNA matches it firmly. Rows give clone size only sometimes, using once, few, many, or a class for an expanded clone.

D | J | size | V | DNA | CDR3
TRBD1 | TRBJ1-1 | . | TRBV10-3 | TGTGCCACACGGGACAGGGGAAACACTGAAGCTTTCTTT | CATRDRGNTEAFF
. | TRBJ2-6 | . | TRBV7-6 | TGTGCCAGCAGCTTAGCGCTCCCGGGGTTCGTGTCTGGGGCCAACGTCCTGACTTTC | CASSLALPGFVSGANVLTF
. | TRBJ1-2 | . | TRBV7-9 | TGTGCCAGCAGGGGGGGACGTAACTATGGCTACACCTTC | CASRGGRNYGYTF
TRBD2 | TRBJ2-1 | . | TRBV6-2/TRBV6-3 | TGTGCCAGCAGCTCCCCCAGCGGGAGGGCCGGTGAGCAGTTCTTC | CASSSPSGRAGEQFF
TRBD2 | TRBJ2-5 | . | TRBV7-3 | TGTGCCAGCAGCTTAGGCCGGACTAGCGGGGTAGAGACCCAGTACTTC | CASSLGRTSGVETQYF
. | TRBJ1-4 | . | TRBV5-8 | TGTGCCAGCAGCGTGGGCCAACGGGGGGCAACTAATGAAAAACTGTTTTTT | CASSVGQRGATNEKLFF
. | TRBJ2-7 | once | TRBV28 | TGTGCCAGCAGCATGGGGGGGGCAGGGCTCTACGAGCAGTACTTC | CASSMGGAGLYEQYF
. | TRBJ2-7 | few | TRBV6-1 | TGTGCCAGCAGTGACCCCGGGACAACGGCTAAAGAGCAGTACTTC | CASSDPGTTAKEQYF
TRBD2 | TRBJ2-3 | few | TRBV6-4 | TGTGCCAGCAGTGACTCTAGCGGGGGCACAGATACGCAGTATTTT | CASSDSSGGTDTQYF
TRBD2 | TRBJ2-2 | . | TRBV6-2/TRBV6-3 | TGTGCCAGCAGTAACCTTCCGGCTAGCGGGAGTACCGGGGAGCTGTTTTTT | CASSNLPASGSTGELFF
TRBD2 | TRBJ2-2 | . | TRBV5-1 | TGCGCCAGCAGCTTAGGGACTAGCGGCAACACCGGGGAGCTGTTTTTT | CASSLGTSGNTGELFF
. | TRBJ1-4 | . | TRBV7-2 | TGTGCCAGCAGCTTAGGGGCCGGTGAAAAACTGTTTTTT | CASSLGAGEKLFF
TRBD2 | TRBJ2-7 | once | TRBV7-2 | TGTGCCAGCAGCCACGCCATTAGCGGGGGCAGCTCCTACGAGCAGTACTTC | CASSHAISGGSSYEQYF
TRBD2 | TRBJ2-1 | . | TRBV5-1 | TGCGCCAGCAGCTTGGGTAGTAGCGGGAGGAATGAGCAGTTCTTC | CASSLGSSGRNEQFF
. | TRBJ2-2 | . | TRBV28 | TGTGCCAGCAGTTTAGCCGTGGCGGGGACCGGGGAGCTGTTTTTT | CASSLAVAGTGELFF
. | TRBJ2-7 | . | TRBV28 | TGTGCCAGCAGTTTCCCGGGCCCTGGAAGAATCCGCGGGGAGCAGTACTTC | CASSFPGPGRIRGEQYF
. | TRBJ1-1 | . | TRBV19 | TGTGCCAGTAGTATAGATCTGGGGGGAAGCATGAACACTGAAGCTTTCTTT | CASSIDLGGSMNTEAFF
TRBD1 | TRBJ1-6 | . | TRBV7-8 | TGTGCCAGCAGCTCCGCCGGGACAGCAAATTCACCCCTCCACTTT | CASSSAGTANSPLHF
TRBD1 | TRBJ1-5 | . | TRBV6-5 | TGTGCCAGCAGGTCGTCACAGGGGAGCAATCAGCCCCAGCATTTT | CASRSSQGSNQPQHF
. | TRBJ2-5 | . | TRBV6-6 | TGTGCCAGCAGCTTTAGCGGCCGAGTGGGGGGAGATCGATTAGGGACCCAGTACTTC | CASSFSGRVGGDRLGTQYF
. | TRBJ2-1 | . | TRBV4-1 | TGCGCCAGCGGGGGGGGCTCACAGGATGGCTCCTACAATGAGCAGTTCTTC | CASGGGSQDGSYNEQFF
. | TRBJ2-7 | . | TRBV4-1 | TGCGCCAGCAGCCCCCTCCACCTATCCGGGGAGCAGTACTTC | CASSPLHLSGEQYF
. | TRBJ1-5 | . | TRBV4-1 | TGCGCCAGCAGCCAGGAACGGGGGTATCAGCCCCAGCATTTT | CASSQERGYQPQHF
. | TRBJ1-4 | . | TRBV10-3 | TGTGCCATCAGTGAGTCTGGAGGGGAAAAACTGTTTTTT | CAISESGGEKLFF
TRBD2 | TRBJ2-1 | . | TRBV11-3 | TGTGCCAGCAGCCCTAGACTAGCGGGCTACAATGAGCAGTTCTTC | CASSPRLAGYNEQFF
. | TRBJ2-7 | . | TRBV3-1/TRBV3-2 | TGTGCCAGCAGCCAAGCGGTTTACGAGCAGTACTTC | CASSQAVYEQYF
. | TRBJ2-3 | few | TRBV19 | TGTGCCAGTAGTATACAGGGTGGGGATACGCAGTATTTT | CASSIQGGDTQYF
. | TRBJ2-5 | few | TRBV5-5 | TGTGCCAGCAGCGCACAGGGAAAGAACCGGGAGACCCAGTACTTC | CASSAQGKNRETQYF
. | TRBJ2-2 | . | TRBV9 | TGTGCCAGCAGCGTAGAATCAGGGGCCGGGGAGCTGTTTTTT | CASSVESGAGELFF
. | TRBJ1-4 | . | TRBV12-3/TRBV12-4 | TGTGCCAGCGCCCAGGTCGAAAAACTGTTTTTT | CASAQVEKLFF
. | TRBJ2-7 | . | TRBV29-1 | TGCAGCGTTGAAGTAAATAGCGCGTCCTACGAGCAGTACTTC | CSVEVNSASYEQYF
TRBD2 | TRBJ2-2 | . | TRBV10-3 | TGTGCCATCCAGACTAGCGGGGGGAACACCGGGGAGCTGTTTTTT | CAIQTSGGNTGELFF
. | TRBJ2-7 | . | TRBV7-2 | TGTGCCAGCAGCTTAGCTCAGGGCCCCTACGAGCAGTACTTC | CASSLAQGPYEQYF
. | TRBJ1-4 | . | TRBV7-2 | TGTGCCAGCAGCTTAGGGCTACAGAAAAATGAAAAACTGTTTTTT | CASSLGLQKNEKLFF
. | TRBJ1-2 | few | TRBV28 | TGTGCCAGGAGTTATTTACCAGACAATATCAACTATGGCTACACCTTC | CARSYLPDNINYGYTF
. | TRBJ1-1 | . | TRBV19 | TGTGCCAGTAGTATAGACACAGCCCGAGTCACTGAAGCTTTCTTT | CASSIDTARVTEAFF
. | TRBJ1-4 | . | TRBV11-2 | TGTGCCAGCAGCTTAGATCGCGGGGGTGAAAAACTGTTTTTT | CASSLDRGGEKLFF
. | TRBJ1-5 | few | TRBV19 | TGTGCCAGTAGTAAGTTCGGGGGAAATCAGCCCCAGCATTTT | CASSKFGGNQPQHF
TRBD2 | TRBJ2-5 | . | TRBV7-2 | TGTGCCAGCAGCTCCCCAGTGGGGCTAGCGGGGGGAGAGACCCAGTACTTC | CASSSPVGLAGGETQYF
TRBD1 | TRBJ1-2 | . | TRBV6-5 | TGTGCCAGCAGAACAACCCGGGACAGATATGGCTACACCTTC | CASRTTRDRYGYTF
TRBD2 | TRBJ2-1 | once | TRBV5-1 | TGCGCCAGCAGGGGCGGGACTAGCGGGAGATTAGATGAGCAGTTCTTC | CASRGGTSGRLDEQFF
. | TRBJ2-4 | . | TRBV7-2 | TGTGCCAGCAGCTTATTGCAGGGCAAAAACATTCAGTACTTC | CASSLLQGKNIQYF
. | TRBJ2-7 | . | TRBV19 | TGTGCCAGTAGCACCATGGGAGCCTACGAGCAGTACTTC | CASSTMGAYEQYF
TRBD2 | TRBJ2-1 | . | TRBV15 | TGTGCCACCAGCAGAGGAGGTTCACTAGCGATCAATGAGCAGTTCTTC | CATSRGGSLAINEQFF
. | TRBJ2-2 | . | TRBV2 | TGTGCCAGCAAGTCGGTCGTCAACACCGGGGAGCTGTTTTTT | CASKSVVNTGELFF
. | TRBJ2-5 | . | TRBV3-1/TRBV3-2 | TGTGCCAGCAGCCATCATATAACCAGGGGTCAAGAGACCCAGTACTTC | CASSHHITRGQETQYF
. | TRBJ1-5 | . | TRBV6-5 | TGTGCCAGCCTTAGAGGCCCCAATCAGCCCCAGCATTTT | CASLRGPNQPQHF
TRBD1 | TRBJ1-2 | . | TRBV3-1/TRBV3-2 | TGTGCCAGCAGCCAAACAGGGACAGGGGGCTCCCATGGCTACACCTTC | CASSQTGTGGSHGYTF
. | TRBJ1-1 | . | TRBV29-1 | TGCAGCTCCCAAATAGGGGAGAACACTGAAGCTTTCTTT | CSSQIGENTEAFF
. | TRBJ2-1 | . | TRBV21-1 | TGTGCCAGTGGACAGGGACGCAACAATGAGCAGTTCTTC | CASGQGRNNEQFF
. | TRBJ1-5 | . | TRBV7-3 | TGTGCCAGCACCCCCCGGGGGGGGTATCAGCCCCAGCATTTT | CASTPRGGYQPQHF
TRBD2 | TRBJ2-5 | . | TRBV30 | TGTGCCTGGAGTGTAATCCCCCGAAGCGGGAGGGCGATGGAGACCCAGTACTTC | CAWSVIPRSGRAMETQYF
TRBD1 | TRBJ1-5 | once | TRBV6-2/TRBV6-3 | TGTGCCAGCAGTATAAGCTTGGACAGGGGACAGCCCCAGCATTTT | CASSISLDRGQPQHF
TRBD2 | TRBJ2-3 | . | TRBV9 | TGTGCCAGCAGCGTAGCCGGGGGGGGTTCCACAGATACGCAGTATTTT | CASSVAGGGSTDTQYF
TRBD2 | TRBJ2-1 | . | TRBV29-1 | TGCAGCGTGGAGGGGACTAGCGGGATGTACAATGAGCAGTTCTTC | CSVEGTSGMYNEQFF
. | TRBJ2-1 | once | TRBV5-4 | TGTGCCAGCAGCCCTAGACTAGGGGATTACAATGAGCAGTTCTTC | CASSPRLGDYNEQFF
. | TRBJ2-5 | . | TRBV5-5 | TGTGCCAGCAGCGCGGCCTTTCCCCAGTACTTC | CASSAAFPQYF